This T cell receptor beta chain was documented in a study of T-cell memory formation after mild COVID-19. Study background: TCR clusters showed largely donor specificity. General study results and limits: Pre-infection memory held some responding clones, suggesting pre-existing cross-reactive T cells responded.

The CDR3 has 15 residues. The germline CDR1 and CDR2 sequences are DFQATT and SNEGSKA (reference sequence). V was shortened by 0 bases and J by 1 base, with 13 bases between the two germline ends. TCRdb ran MiXCR on the 5' RACE reads and lists one entry per CDR3 protein. Seen here are about 88,000 distinct CDR3 sequences, around a quarter observed once, and the top ten hold around 45%. As concerns this clonotype: The antigen remains undetermined.

Sequenced sample: PBMCs or a T cell subset sorted from them (not recorded which). The J gene is TRBJ2-7, the V gene TRBV20-1; D gene unclear. The TCR originated in a man between 18 and 35 years old who had mild COVID-19 (a few samples of this study predate the infection). Cell type and time point are not known. This chain's CDR3 is CSARDRTARSYEQYF. The CDR3 bases are TGCAGTGCTAGAGATCGGACCGCCAGGTCCTACGAGCAGTACTTC.